This T cell receptor (beta chain) was retrieved from a study of T cell repertoires in cytomegalovirus infection. Whole-study context: CMV infection together with matching HLA type was indicated by public TCR beta signatures.

Trimming left V 1 base short and J 0 bases short, with 10 bases between. The CDR3 runs 15 residues. Germline V gene data show CDR1 as SEHNR and CDR2 as FQNEAQ (reference sequence). Study findings and constraints: Pooled public TCR beta family frequency picked out CMV carriers with the relevant HLA. HLA-C-restricted CMV-specific TCR beta clonotypes were dominant in the ex vivo response.

This clonotype was found many times. What it binds is unknown. From the reads, TCRdb called clonotypes with MiXCR, one entry per CDR3 protein. Here the sample spans a few hundred thousand distinct CDR3 sequences, over 15% being singletons. The chain employs TRBV7-9 and TRBJ2-7; D gene ambiguous. The specimen sequenced was CD8+ T cells from PBMCs. This clonotype originated in a human donor in good health (CMV status not recorded). Some clones in this sample may be carry-over from other donors' samples. The CDR3 region has the DNA TGTGCCAGCAGCTTAGAGGTTTTCGGCTCCTACGAGCAGTACTTC. Amino acids: CASSLEVFGSYEQYF.